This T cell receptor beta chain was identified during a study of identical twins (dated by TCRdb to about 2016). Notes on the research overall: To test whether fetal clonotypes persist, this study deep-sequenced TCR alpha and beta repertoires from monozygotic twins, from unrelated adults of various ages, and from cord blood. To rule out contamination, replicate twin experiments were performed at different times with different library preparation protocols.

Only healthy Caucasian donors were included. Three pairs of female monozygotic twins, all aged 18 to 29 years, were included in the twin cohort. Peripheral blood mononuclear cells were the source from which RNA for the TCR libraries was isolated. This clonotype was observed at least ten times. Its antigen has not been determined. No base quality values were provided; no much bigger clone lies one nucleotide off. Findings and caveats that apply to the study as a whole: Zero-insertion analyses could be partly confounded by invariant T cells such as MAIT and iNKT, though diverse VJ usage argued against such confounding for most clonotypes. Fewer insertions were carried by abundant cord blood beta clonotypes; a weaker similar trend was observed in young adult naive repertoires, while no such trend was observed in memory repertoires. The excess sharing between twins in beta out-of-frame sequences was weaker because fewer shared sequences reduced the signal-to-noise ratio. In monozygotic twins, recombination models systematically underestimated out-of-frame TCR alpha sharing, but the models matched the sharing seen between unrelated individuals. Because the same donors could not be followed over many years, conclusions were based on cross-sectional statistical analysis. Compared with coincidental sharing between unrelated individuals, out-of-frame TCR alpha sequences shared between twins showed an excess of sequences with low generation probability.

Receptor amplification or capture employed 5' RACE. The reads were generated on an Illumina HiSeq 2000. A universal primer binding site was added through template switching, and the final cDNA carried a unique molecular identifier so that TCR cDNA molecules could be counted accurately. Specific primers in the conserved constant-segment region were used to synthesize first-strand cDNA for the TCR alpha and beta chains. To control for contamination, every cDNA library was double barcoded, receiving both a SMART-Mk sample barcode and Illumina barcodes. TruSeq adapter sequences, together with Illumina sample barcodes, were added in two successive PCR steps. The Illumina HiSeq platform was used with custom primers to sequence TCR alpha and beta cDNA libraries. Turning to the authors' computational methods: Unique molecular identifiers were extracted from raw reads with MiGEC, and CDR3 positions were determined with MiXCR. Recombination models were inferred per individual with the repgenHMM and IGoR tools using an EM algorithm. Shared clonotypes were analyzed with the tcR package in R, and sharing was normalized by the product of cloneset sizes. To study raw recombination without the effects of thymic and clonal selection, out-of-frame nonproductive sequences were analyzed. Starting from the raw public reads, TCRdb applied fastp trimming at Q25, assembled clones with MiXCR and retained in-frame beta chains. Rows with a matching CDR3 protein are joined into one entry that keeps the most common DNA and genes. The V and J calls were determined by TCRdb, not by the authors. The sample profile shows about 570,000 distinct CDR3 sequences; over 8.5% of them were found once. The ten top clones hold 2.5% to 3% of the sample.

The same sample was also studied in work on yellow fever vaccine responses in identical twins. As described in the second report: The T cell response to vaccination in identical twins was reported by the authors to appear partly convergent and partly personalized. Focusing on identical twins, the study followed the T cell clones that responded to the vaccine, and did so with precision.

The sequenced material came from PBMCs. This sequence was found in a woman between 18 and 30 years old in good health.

The sequenced DNA: TGTGCCAGCAGCCAAGATGCGAGGTCTGAGCAGTTCTTC. Translation gives CASSQDARSEQFF. The chain uses TRBV4-2 and TRBJ2-1; the D gene cannot be resolved reliably. The germline V gene encodes CDR1 LGHNA and CDR2 YNFKEQ. A distance of 9 bases separates the germline ends of V and J, which lose 0 bases and 9 bases respectively. The CDR3 has 13 amino acids, counting the end cysteine and phenylalanine. Only CDR3 DNA is held: 39 bases, read in frame from base 1.